The clone carrying this T cell receptor (beta chain) was seen ten or more times. The V and J ends lost 7 bases and 7 bases respectively, with 22 bases between them. CDR3 length: 15 amino acids. CDR1 is SQVTM and CDR2 is ANQGSEA in the germline V gene. This record belongs to a study of molecular identifiers for immune sequencing clone quantification. Overall study: The replicate experiment used RNA from roughly 20,000 or 100,000 naive CD8 cells. This RNA was split into five aliquots, and four of them were sequenced.

MiXCR was run by TCRdb on the PCR reads, yielding one entry per CDR3 protein. The data hold 65,000 or so distinct CDR3 sequences, with around 18% observed a single time. Sample: naive CD8+ T cells from blood, with Jurkat cell RNA spiked in. The subset is: FACS-sorted CD8+CD4-CCR7+CD45RA+ naive T cells. The clonotype was recovered from a human donor in good health. Some libraries in this study had Jurkat cell RNA spiked in. J is TRBJ2-2 and V is TRBV29-1; TRBD2 is a possible D gene (6 bases). CDR3 sequence: CSAQGTGTAIGELFF. The CDR3 region has the DNA TGCAGCGCGCAAGGGACCGGGACTGCAATCGGGGAGCTGTTTTTT.